The clone carrying this T cell receptor (beta chain) was observed a few times. The antigen is unknown. This entry comes from a study of T cell repertoires in cytomegalovirus infection. Study details: CMV infection plus the matching HLA type was flagged by public TCR beta signatures.

TCRdb reprocessed the reads via MiXCR and lists one record per CDR3 protein. The sample includes around 180,000 distinct CDR3 sequences, 28% of them seen just once. Overall study results and limits: Clonotype analysis showed dominance of the ex vivo response by HLA-C-restricted CMV-specific TCR beta clonotypes. Summed public TCR beta family frequency identified CMV carriers bearing the relevant HLA.

This CDR3 spans 15 amino acids. CDR1 SGHKS and CDR2 YYEKEE come from the germline V gene (reference sequence). Deletions cut 6 bases from V and 1 base from J, with 14 bases between. The genes are TRBV5-5 and TRBJ2-1, with a weak D call TRBD1 (5 bases). This TCR came from a human donor in good health (CMV status not recorded). Some clones in this sample may be carry-over from other donors' samples. Sequencing was carried out using PBMCs. The CDR3 spells CASNMGQLSYNEQFF. CDR3 nucleotide sequence: TGTGCCAGCAACATGGGGCAGTTATCCTACAATGAGCAGTTCTTC.